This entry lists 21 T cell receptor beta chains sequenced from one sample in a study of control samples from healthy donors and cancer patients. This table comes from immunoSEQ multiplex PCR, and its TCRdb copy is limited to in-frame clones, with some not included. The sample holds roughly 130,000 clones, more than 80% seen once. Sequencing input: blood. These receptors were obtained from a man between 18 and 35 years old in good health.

The CDR3 protein is CASSSTGRRTDTQYF. CDR3 DNA: TGTGCCAGCAGCTCCACAGGGAGACGCACAGATACGCAGTATTTT. This sequence joins TRBV5-6 and TRBJ2-3; tentative D call: TRBD1 (6 bases). V lost 3 bases and J lost 1, with 12 bases in between. This CDR3 is built from 15 residues. Germline CDR1 reads SGHDT; CDR2 reads YYEEEE.

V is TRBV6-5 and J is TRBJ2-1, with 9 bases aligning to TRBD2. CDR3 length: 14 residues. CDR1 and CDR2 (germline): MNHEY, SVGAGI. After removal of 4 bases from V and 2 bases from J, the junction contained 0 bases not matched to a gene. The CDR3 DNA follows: TGTGCCAGCAGTTTAGCGGGAGCCTACAATGAGCAGTTCTTC. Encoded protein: CASSLAGAYNEQFF.

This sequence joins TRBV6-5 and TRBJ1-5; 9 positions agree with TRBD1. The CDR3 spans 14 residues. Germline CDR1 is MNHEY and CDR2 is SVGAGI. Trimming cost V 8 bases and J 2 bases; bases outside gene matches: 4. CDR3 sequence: CASPGQGGNQPQHF. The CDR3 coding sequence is TGTGCCAGCCCGGGACAGGGCGGCAATCAGCCCCAGCATTTT.

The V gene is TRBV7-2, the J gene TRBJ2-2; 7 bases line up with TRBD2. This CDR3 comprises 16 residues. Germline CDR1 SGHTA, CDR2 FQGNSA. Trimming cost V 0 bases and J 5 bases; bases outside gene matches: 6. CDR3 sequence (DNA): TGTGCCAGCAGCTTAGCGGCGGGAGTTGTTACCGGGGAGCTGTTTTTT. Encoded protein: CASSLAAGVVTGELFF.

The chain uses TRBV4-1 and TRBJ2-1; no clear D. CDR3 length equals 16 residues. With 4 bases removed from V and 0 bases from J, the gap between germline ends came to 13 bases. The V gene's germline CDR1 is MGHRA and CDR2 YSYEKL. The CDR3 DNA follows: TGCGCCAGCAGCCCAAACAGCTTTAGCTCCTACAATGAGCAGTTCTTC. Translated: CASSPNSFSSYNEQFF.

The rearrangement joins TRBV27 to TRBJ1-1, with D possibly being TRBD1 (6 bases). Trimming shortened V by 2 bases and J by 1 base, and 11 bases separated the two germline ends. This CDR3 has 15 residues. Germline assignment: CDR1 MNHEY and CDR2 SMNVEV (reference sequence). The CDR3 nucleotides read TGTGCCAGCAGTTTAATTTGGGGGCAGAACACTGAAGCTTTCTTT. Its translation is CASSLIWGQNTEAFF.

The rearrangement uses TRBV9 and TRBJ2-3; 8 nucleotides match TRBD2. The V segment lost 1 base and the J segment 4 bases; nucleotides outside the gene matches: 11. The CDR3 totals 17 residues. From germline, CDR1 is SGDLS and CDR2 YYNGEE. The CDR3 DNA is TGTGCCAGCAGCGTACAACCCGGGACCGGGGGGGCAGATACGCAGTATTTT. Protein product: CASSVQPGTGGADTQYF.

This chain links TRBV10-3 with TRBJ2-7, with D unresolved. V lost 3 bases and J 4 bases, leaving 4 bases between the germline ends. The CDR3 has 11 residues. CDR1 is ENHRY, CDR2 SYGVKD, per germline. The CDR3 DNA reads TGTGCCATCAGTGACGGGTACGAGCAGTACGTC. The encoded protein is CAISDGYEQYV.

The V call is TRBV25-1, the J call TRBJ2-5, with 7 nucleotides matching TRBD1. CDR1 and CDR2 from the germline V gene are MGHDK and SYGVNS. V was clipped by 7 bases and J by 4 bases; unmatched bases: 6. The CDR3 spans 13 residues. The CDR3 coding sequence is TGTGCCAGCAATTCAGGGGGTTTAGAGACCCAGTACTTC. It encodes CASNSGGLETQYF.

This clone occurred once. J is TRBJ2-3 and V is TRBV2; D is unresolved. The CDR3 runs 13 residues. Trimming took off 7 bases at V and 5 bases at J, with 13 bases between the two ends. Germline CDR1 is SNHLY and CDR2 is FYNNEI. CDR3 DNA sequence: TGTGCCAGCATGCGCTCCGACCGAGATACGCAGTATTTT. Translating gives CASMRSDRDTQYF.

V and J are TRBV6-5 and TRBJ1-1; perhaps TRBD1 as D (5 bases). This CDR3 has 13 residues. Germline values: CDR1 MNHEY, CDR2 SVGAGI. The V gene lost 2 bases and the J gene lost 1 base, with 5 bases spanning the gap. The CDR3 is CASSYQGNTEAFF. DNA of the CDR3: TGTGCCAGCAGTTACCAGGGGAACACTGAAGCTTTCTTT.

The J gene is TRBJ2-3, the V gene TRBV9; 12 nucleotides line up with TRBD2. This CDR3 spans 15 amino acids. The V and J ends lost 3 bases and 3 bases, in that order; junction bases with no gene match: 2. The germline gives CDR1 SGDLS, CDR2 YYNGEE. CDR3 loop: CASSGTSGMTDTQYF. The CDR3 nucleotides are TGTGCCAGCAGCGGGACTAGCGGGATGACAGATACGCAGTATTTT.

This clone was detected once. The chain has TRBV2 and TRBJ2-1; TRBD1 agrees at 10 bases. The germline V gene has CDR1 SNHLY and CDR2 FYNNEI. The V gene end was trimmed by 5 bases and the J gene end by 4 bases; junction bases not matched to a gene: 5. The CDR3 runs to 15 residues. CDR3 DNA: TGTGCCAGCAGTAGGGACAGGGGCCAGTACAATGAGCAGTTCTTC. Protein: CASSRDRGQYNEQFF.

The CDR3 region has the DNA TGTGCCACCAGTGATTTGGGACTAGCGGGACGAGATACGCAGTATTTT. Protein: CATSDLGLAGRDTQYF. V gene TRBV24-1 combines with J gene TRBJ2-3; 12 positions agree with TRBD2. Germline V gene sequence: CDR1 KGHDR, CDR2 SFDVKD. This CDR3 has 16 residues. Trimming cost V 0 bases and J 5 bases; bases outside gene matches: 2.

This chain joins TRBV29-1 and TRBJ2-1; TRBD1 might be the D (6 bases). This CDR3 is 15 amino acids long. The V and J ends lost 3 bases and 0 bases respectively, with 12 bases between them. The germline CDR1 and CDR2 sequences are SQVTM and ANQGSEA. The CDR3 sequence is CSVEGTGSSYNEQFF. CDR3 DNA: TGCAGCGTTGAGGGAACAGGGAGCTCCTACAATGAGCAGTTCTTC.

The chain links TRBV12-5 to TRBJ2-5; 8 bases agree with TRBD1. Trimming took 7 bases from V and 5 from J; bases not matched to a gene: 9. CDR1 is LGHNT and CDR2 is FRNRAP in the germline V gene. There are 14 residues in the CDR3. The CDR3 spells CASATGQVRETQYF. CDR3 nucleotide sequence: TGTGCTAGTGCCACGGGACAGGTTCGGGAGACCCAGTACTTC. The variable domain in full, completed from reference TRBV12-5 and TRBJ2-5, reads DARVTQTPRHKVTEMGQEVTMRCQPILGHNTVFWYRQTMMQGLELLAYFRNRAPLDDSGMPKDRFSAEMPDATLATLKIQPSEPRDSAVYFCASATGQVRETQYFGPGTRLLVL.

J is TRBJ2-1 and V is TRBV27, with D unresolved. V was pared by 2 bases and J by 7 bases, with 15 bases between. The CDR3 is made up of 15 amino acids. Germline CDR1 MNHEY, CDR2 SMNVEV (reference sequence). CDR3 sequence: CASSLLPPSQNEQFF. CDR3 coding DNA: TGTGCCAGCAGTTTACTGCCTCCCTCACAGAATGAGCAGTTCTTC.

The DNA of the CDR3 is TGTGCCAGCAGTTACGGGACAGGGGCGCTATTGGAGACCCAGTACTTC. Protein product: CASSYGTGALLETQYF. The rearrangement links TRBV6-6 to TRBJ2-5; TRBD1 matches 10 bases. The CDR3 contains 16 residues. The ends lost 2 bases at V and 5 bases at J; junction bases unmatched: 8. The germline V gene has CDR1 MNHNY and CDR2 SVGAGI (reference sequence).

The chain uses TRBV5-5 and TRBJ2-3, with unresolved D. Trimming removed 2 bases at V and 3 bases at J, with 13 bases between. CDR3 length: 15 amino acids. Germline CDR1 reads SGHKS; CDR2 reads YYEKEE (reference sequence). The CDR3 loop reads CASSLAPPRTDTQYF. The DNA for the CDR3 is TGTGCCAGCAGCTTAGCCCCCCCGCGAACAGATACGCAGTATTTT.

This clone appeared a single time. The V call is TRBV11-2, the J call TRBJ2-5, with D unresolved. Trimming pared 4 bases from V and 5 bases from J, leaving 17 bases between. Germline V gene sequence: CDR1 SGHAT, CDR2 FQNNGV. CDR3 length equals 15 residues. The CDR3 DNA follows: TGTGCCAGCAGCTCCGGGCCAAACGGTCGGGAGACCCAGTACTTC. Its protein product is CASSSGPNGRETQYF. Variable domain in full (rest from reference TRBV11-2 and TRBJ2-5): EAGVAQSPRYKIIEKRQSVAFWCNPISGHATLYWYQQILGQGPKLLIQFQNNGVVDDSQLPKDRFSAERLKGVDSTLKIQPAKLEDSAVYLCASSSGPNGRETQYFGPGTRLLVL.

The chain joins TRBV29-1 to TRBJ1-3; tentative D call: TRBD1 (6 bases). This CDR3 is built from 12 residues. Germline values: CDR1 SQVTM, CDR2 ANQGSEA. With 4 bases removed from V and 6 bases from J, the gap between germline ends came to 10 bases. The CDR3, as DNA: TGCAGCGTTGTCAAGGGGGAAAACACCATATATTTT. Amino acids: CSVVKGENTIYF.